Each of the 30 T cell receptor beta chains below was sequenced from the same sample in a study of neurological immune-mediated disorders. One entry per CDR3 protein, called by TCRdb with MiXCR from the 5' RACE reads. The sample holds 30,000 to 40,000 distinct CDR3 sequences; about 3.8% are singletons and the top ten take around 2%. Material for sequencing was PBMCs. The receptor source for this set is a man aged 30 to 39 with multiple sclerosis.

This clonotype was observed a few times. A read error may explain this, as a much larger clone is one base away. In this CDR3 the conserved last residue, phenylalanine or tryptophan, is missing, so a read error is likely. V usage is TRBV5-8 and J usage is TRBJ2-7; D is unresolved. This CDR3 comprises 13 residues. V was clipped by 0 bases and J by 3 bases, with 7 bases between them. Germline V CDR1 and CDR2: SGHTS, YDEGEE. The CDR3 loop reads CASSLVGNYEQYI. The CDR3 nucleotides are TGTGCCAGCAGCTTGGTGGGGAACTACGAGCAGTACATC.

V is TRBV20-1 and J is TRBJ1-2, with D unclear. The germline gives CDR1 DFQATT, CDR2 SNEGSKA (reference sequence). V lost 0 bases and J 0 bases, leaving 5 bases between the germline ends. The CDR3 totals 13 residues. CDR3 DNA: TGCAGTGCTAGAGAGACCACTAACTATGGCTACACCTTC. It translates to CSARETTNYGYTF.

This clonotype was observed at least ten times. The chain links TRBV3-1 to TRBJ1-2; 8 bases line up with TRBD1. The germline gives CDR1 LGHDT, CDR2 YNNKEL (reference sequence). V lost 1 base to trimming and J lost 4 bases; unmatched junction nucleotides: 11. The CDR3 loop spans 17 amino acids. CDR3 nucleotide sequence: TGTGCCAGCAGCCAAGTTACCGGGACAGGAACCGGCTATGGCTACACCTTC. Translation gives CASSQVTGTGTGYGYTF.

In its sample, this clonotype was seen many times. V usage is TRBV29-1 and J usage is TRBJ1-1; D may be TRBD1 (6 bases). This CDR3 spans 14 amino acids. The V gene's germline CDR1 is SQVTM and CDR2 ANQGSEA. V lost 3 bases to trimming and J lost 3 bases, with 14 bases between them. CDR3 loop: CSVDGGGWYTEAFF. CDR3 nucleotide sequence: TGCAGCGTTGATGGGGGGGGCTGGTACACTGAAGCTTTCTTT.

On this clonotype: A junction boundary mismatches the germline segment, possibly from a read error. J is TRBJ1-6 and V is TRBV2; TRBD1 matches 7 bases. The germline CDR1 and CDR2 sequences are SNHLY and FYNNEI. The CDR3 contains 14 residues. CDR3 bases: TGTGCCAGCAGTAGACAGGGATCCGATTCACCCCTCAACTTT. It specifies CASSRQGSDSPLNF.

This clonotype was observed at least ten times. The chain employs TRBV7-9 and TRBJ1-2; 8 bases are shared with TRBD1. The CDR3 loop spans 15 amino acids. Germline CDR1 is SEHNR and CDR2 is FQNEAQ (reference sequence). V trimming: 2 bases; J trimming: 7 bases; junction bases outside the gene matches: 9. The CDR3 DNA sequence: TGTGCCAGCAGCTTACCCGGACAGGGAGGAGGTGGCTACACCTTC. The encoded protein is CASSLPGQGGGGYTF.

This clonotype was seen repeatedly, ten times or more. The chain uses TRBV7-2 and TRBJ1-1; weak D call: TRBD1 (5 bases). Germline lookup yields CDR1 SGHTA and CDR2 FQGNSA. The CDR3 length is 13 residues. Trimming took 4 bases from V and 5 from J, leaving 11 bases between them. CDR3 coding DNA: TGTGCCAGCAGCTGGGACGGTGAGACTGAAGCTTTCTTT. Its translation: CASSWDGETEAFF.

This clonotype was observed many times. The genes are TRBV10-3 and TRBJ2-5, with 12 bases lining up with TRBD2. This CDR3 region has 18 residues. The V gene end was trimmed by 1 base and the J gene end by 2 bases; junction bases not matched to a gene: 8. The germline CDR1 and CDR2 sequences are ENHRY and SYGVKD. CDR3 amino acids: CAISELNRLAGVQETQYF. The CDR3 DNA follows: TGTGCCATCAGTGAGTTAAACCGACTAGCGGGGGTGCAAGAGACCCAGTACTTC.

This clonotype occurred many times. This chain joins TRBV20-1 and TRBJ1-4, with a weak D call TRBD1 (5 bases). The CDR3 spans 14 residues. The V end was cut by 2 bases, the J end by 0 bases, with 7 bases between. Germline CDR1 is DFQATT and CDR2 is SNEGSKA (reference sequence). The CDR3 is CSARRGATNEKLFF. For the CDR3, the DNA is TGCAGTGCTAGAAGGGGTGCAACTAATGAAAAACTGTTTTTT.

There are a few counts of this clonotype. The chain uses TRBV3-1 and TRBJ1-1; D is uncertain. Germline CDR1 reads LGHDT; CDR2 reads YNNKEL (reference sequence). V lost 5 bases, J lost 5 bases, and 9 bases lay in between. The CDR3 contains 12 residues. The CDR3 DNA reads TGTGCCAGCAGCAGCCCCCAGACTGAAGCTTTCTTT. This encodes CASSSPQTEAFF.

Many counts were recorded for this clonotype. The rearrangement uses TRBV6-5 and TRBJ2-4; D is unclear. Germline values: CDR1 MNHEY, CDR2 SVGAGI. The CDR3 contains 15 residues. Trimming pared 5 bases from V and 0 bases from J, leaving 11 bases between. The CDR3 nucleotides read TGTGCCAGCAGTACGGCGCGGTCAGCCAAAAACATTCAGTACTTC. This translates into CASSTARSAKNIQYF.

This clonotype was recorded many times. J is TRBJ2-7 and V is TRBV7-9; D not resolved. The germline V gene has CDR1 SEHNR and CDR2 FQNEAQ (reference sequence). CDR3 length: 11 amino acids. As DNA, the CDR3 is TGTGCAGAAGAGCTCAACGACGAGCAGTACTTC. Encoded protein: CAEELNDEQYF.

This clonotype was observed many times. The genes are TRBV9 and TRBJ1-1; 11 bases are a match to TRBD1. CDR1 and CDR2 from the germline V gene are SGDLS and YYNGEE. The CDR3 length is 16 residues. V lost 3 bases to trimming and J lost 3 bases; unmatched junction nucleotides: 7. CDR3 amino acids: CASSGGQGAWDTEAFF. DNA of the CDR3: TGTGCCAGCAGCGGAGGACAGGGGGCGTGGGACACTGAAGCTTTCTTT.

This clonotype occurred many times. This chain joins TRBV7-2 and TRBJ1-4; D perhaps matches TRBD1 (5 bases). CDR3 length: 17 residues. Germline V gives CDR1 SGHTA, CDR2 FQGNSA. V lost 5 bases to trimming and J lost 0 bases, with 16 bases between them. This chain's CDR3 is CASSPSQGVATNEKLFF. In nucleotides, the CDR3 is TGTGCCAGCAGCCCCAGCCAGGGCGTTGCAACTAATGAAAAACTGTTTTTT.

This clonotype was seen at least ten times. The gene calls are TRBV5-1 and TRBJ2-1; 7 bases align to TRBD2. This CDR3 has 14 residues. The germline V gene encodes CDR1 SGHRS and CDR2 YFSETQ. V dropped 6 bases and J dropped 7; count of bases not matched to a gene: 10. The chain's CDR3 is CASTQGPAGNEQFF. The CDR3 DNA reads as TGCGCCAGCACCCAGGGTCCAGCGGGAAATGAGCAGTTCTTC.

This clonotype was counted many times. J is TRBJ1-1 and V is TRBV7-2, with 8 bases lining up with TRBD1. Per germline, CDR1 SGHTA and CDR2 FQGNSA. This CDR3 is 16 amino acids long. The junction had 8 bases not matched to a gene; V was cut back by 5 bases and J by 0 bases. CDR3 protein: CASSPGTGFMNTEAFF. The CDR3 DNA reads TGTGCCAGCAGCCCTGGGACAGGATTCATGAACACTGAAGCTTTCTTT.

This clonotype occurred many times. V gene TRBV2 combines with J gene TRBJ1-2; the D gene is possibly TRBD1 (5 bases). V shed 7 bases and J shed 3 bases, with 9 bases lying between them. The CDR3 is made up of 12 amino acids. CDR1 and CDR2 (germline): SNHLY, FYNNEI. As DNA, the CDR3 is TGTGCCAGCACGGGGACTTACTATGGCTACACCTTC. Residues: CASTGTYYGYTF.

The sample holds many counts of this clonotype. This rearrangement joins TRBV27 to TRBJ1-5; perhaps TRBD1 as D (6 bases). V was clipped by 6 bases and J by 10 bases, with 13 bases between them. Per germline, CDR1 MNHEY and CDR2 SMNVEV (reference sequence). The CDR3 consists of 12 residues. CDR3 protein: CASSRTGKPQHF. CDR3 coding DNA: TGTGCCAGCAGCAGAACAGGGAAACCCCAGCATTTT.

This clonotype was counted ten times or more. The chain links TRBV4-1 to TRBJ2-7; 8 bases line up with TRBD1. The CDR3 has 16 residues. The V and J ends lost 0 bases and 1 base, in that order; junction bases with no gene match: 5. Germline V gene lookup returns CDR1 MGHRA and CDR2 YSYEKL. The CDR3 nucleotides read TGCGCCAGCAGCCAAGATTTCAGGACAGGGTCCTACGAGCAGTACTTC. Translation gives CASSQDFRTGSYEQYF.

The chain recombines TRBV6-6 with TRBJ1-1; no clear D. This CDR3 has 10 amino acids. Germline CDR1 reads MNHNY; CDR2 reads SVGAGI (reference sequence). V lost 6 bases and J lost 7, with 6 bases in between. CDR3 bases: TGTGCCAGCAGGCGATATGAAGCTTTCTTT. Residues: CASRRYEAFF.

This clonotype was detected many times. CDR3 sequence reads: CASSYRGEDTQYF. The CDR3 bases are TGTGCCAGCAGTTATAGGGGGGAAGATACGCAGTATTTT. The rearrangement links TRBV6-2 or TRBV6-3 to TRBJ2-3; D might be TRBD1 or TRBD2, each matching 6 bases. Germline-derived CDR1 and CDR2 are MNHEY and SVGEGT. The CDR3 totals 13 residues. V lost 3 bases, J lost 5 bases, and 9 bases lay in between.

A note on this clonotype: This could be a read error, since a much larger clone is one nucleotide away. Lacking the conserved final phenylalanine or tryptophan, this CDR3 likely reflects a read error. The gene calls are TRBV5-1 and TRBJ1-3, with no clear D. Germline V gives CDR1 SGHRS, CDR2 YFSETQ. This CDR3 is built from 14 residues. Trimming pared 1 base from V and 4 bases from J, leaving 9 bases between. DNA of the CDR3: TGCGCCAGCAGCTTGTACGGGGAAGGAAACACCATATATTGT. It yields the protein CASSLYGEGNTIYC.

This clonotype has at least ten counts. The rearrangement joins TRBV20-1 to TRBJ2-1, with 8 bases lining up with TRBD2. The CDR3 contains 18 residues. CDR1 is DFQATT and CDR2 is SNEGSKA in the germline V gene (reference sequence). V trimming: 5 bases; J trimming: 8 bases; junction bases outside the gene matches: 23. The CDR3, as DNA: TGCAGTGCTGGTAGACCCCTAATAGCGGGACATCAGAAGGATGAGCAGTTCTTC. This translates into CSAGRPLIAGHQKDEQFF.

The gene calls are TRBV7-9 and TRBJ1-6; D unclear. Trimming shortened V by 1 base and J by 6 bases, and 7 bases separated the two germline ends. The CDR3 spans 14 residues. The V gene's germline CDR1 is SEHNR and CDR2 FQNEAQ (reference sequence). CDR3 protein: CASSLVKGNSPLHF. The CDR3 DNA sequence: TGTGCCAGCAGCTTAGTGAAGGGTAATTCACCCCTCCACTTT.

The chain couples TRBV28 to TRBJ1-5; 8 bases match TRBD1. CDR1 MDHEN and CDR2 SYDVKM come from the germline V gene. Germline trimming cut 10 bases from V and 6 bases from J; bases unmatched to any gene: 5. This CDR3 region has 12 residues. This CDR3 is CATQGAIQPQHF. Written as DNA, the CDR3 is TGTGCCACCCAGGGGGCGATTCAGCCCCAGCATTTT.

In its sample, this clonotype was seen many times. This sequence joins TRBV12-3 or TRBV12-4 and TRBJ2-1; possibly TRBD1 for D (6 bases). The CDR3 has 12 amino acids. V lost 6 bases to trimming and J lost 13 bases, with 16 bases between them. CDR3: CASRARDKKQFF. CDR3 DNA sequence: TGTGCCAGCAGAGCCCGGGACAAAAAACAGTTCTTC.

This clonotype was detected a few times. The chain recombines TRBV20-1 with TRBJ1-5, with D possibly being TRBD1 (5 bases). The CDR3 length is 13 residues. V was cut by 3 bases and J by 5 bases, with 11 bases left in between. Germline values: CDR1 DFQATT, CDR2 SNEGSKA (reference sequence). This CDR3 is CSASHGDDQPQHF. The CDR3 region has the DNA TGCAGTGCTAGTCACGGGGACGATCAGCCCCAGCATTTT.

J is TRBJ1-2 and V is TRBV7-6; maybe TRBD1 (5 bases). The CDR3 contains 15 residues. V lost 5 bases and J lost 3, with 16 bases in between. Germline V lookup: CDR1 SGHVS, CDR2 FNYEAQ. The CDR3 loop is CASSRSGTGDYGYTF. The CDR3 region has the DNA TGTGCCAGCAGCCGTTCCGGGACGGGCGACTATGGCTACACCTTC. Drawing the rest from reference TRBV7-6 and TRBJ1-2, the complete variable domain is GAGVSQSPRYKVTKRGQDVALRCDPISGHVSLYWYRQALGQGPEFLTYFNYEAQQDKSGLPNDRFSAERPEGSISTLTIQRTEQRDSAMYRCASSRSGTGDYGYTFGSGTRLTVV.

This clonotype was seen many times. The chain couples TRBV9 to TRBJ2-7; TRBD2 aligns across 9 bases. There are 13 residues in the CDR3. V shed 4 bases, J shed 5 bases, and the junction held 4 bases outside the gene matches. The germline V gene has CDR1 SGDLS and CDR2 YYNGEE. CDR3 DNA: TGTGCCAGCAGCTCGAGGACTAGCGACGAGCAGTACTTC. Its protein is CASSSRTSDEQYF.

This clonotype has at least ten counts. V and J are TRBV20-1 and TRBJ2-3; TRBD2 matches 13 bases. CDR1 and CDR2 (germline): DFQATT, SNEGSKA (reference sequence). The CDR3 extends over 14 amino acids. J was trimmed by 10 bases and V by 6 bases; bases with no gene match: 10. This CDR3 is CSAGTSGTYIAQYF. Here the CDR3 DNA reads TGCAGTGCAGGGACTAGCGGGACTTATATCGCGCAGTATTTT.